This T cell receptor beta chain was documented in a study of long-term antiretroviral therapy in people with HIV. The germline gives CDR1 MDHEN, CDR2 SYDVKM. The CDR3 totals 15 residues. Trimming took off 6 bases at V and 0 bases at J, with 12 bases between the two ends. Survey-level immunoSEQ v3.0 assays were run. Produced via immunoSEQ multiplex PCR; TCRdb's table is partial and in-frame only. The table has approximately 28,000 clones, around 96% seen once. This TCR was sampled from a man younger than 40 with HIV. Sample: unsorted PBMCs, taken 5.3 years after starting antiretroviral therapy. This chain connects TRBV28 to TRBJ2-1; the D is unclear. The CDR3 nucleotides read TGTGCCAGCAGCCCCCGGGCAGTCTCCTACAATGAGCAGTTCTTC. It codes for CASSPRAVSYNEQFF.